The sequence of this T cell receptor beta chain was determined in a study of T-cell memory formation after mild COVID-19. Overall study context: Clustering of TCRs was largely donor specific.

The table lists this clonotype with a few counts. Its antigen remains unidentified. TCR alpha and TCR beta cDNA libraries carrying sample barcodes and UMIs were produced by 5'RACE using constant-segment primers. Each CDR3 protein is one row after TCRdb ran MiXCR on the 5' RACE reads. The sample yields 400,000 to 550,000 distinct CDR3 sequences, roughly 25% seen once. Study-level findings and limits: The finding that pre-infection memory included some responding clones suggested that cross-reactive memory joined. There was no confirmation that second-wave clones peaking on day 37 were SARS-CoV-2 specific.

This TCR was recovered from an adult woman who had mild COVID-19 (a few samples of this study predate the infection). Cell type and time point are not known. The material sequenced was PBMCs or a T cell subset sorted from them (not recorded which).

The CDR3 sequence: CASSQAPAETQYF. CDR3 DNA sequence: TGCGCCAGCAGCCAAGCGCCGGCGGAAACGCAGTATTTT. V and J are TRBV4-1 and TRBJ2-3; D uncertain. The CDR3 covers 13 residues. Per the germline V gene, CDR1 is MGHRA and CDR2 is YSYEKL. Trimming cost V 1 base and J 9 bases, with 11 bases left between them.